This TCR beta chain came from a study of prognosis after radiotherapy for stage I lung cancer. Overall study context: Between early 2018 and January 2019, patients with stage I non-small cell lung cancer were enrolled.

Regarding this clonotype: Its target is unknown. The junction departs from germline at one end; a sequencing error may be responsible.

The V gene's germline CDR1 is SGHRS and CDR2 YFSETQ. This CDR3 contains 15 residues. General study points: In the expanded TCR clones, tumor specificity was not determined. Compared with a median of 10,088 beforehand, unique TCR clone counts dropped to around 7,000 after stereotactic body radiation therapy. Patients who developed distant metastases had lower Shannon entropy after stereotactic body radiation therapy.

Two rounds of multiplex PCR amplified TCR beta CDR3 from genomic DNA. Primers (each specific to one TRBV or TRBJ gene) were used in first-round PCR. TCRdb recomputed calls from the multiplex PCR reads with MiXCR, one row per CDR3 protein. The data contain fewer than 25,000 distinct CDR3 sequences, around 40% of them seen just once; the ten biggest clones take up approximately 31%. The origin of this receptor is a donor aged 50 or older with non-small cell lung cancer. V and J are TRBV5-1 and TRBJ2-2, with D possibly being TRBD2 (5 bases). Here the sequenced sample was PBMCs, taken before or after stereotactic body radiation therapy (not recorded which). The CDR3 reads CASSLVAVITGELFF. For the CDR3, the DNA is TGCGCCAGCAGCTTGGTGGCGGTAATCACCGGGGAGTTGTTTTTT.